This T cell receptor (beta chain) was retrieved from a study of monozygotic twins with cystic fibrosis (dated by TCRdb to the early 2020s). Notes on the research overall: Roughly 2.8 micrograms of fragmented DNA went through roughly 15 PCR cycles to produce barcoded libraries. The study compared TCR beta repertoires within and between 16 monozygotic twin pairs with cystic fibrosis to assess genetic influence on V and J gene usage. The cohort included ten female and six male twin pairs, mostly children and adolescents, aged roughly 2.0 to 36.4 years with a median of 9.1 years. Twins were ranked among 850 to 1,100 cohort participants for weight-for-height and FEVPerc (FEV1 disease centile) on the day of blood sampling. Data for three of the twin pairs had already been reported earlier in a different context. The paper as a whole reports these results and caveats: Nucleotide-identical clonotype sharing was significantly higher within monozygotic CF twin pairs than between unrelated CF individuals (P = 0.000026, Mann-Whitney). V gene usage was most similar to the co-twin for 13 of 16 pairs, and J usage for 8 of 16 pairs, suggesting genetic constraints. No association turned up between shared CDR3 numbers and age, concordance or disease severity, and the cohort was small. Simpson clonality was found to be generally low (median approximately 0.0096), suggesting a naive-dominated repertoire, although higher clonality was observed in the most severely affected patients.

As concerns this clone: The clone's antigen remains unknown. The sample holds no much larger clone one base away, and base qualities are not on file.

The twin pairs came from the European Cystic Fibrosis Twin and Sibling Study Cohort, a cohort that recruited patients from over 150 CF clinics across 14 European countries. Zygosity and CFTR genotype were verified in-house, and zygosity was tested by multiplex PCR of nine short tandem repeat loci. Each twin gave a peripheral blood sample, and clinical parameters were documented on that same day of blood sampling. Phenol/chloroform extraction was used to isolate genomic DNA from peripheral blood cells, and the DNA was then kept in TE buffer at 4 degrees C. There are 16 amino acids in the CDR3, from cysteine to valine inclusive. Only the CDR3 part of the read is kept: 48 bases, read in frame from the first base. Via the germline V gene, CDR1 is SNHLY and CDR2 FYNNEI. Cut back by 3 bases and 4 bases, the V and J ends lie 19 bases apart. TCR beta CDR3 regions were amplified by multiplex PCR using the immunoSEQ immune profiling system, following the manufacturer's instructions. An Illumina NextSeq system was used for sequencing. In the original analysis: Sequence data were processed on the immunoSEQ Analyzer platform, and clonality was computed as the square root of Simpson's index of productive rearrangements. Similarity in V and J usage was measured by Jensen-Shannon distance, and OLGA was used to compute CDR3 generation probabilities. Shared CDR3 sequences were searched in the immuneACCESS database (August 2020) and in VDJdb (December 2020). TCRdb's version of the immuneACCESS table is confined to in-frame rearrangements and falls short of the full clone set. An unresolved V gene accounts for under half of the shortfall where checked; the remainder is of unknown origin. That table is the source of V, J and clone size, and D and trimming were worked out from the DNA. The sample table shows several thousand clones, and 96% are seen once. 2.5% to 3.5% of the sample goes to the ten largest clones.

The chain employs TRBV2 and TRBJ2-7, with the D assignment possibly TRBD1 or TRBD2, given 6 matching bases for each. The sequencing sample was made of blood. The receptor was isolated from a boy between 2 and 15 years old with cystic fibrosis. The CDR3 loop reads CASSERVGGTPYEQYV. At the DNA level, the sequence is TGTGCCAGCAGTGAGAGGGTAGGGGGGACACCATACGAGCAGTACGTC.